Following are 23 T cell receptor beta chains from one sample sequenced in a study of shared clonotypes between healthy human individuals. The method was immunoSEQ multiplex PCR; TCRdb's version includes in-frame clones alone and lacks a portion of them. Of 1.6 million or so clones listed, about 98.5% are singletons. Sequences were obtained from naive CD4+ T cells sorted from blood. Described subset: CD45RA+ positively selected. The receptors here all came from a man aged 25-45 years in good health.

The chain employs TRBV29-1 and TRBJ2-5, with D unresolved. Germline V CDR1 and CDR2: SQVTM, ANQGSEA. The CDR3 is 13 amino acids. Trimming removed 2 bases from V and 7 bases from J, with 14 bases in between. CDR3 in amino acids: CSVEMLASRTQYF. The CDR3 DNA sequence: TGCAGCGTTGAAATGTTGGCATCCCGGACCCAGTACTTC. Full variable domain (rest looked up from reference TRBV29-1 and TRBJ2-5): SAVISQKPSRDICQRGTSLTIQCQVDSQVTMMFWYRQQPGQSLTLIATANQGSEATYESGFVIDKFPISRPNLTFSTLTVSNMSPEDSSIYLCSVEMLASRTQYFGPGTRLLVL.

The V call is TRBV5-1, the J call TRBJ1-1; 8 bases agree with TRBD1. The germline CDR1 and CDR2 sequences are SGHRS and YFSETQ. The length of the CDR3 is 13 residues. The J segment lost 11 bases and the V segment lost 0 bases, leaving 6 bases of the junction unmatched. The CDR3 DNA sequence: TGCGCCAGCAGCTTGGAAGGACAGGGTGAGGCTTTCTTT. It translates to CASSLEGQGEAFF.

This clone was seen a single time. The V and J genes are TRBV2 and TRBJ2-5; possible D gene TRBD1, 6 bases. Germline loops: CDR1 SNHLY, CDR2 FYNNEI. Trimming took 8 bases from V and 2 from J, leaving 9 bases between them. The length of the CDR3 is 12 residues. CDR3 region: CASRDTQETQYF. The CDR3 DNA reads TGTGCCAGCCGGGACACACAAGAGACCCAGTACTTC.

This clone is a singleton in its sample. The rearrangement uses TRBV5-1 and TRBJ1-1; 7 bases map to TRBD1. CDR3 length: 15 residues. Germline CDR1 SGHRS, CDR2 YFSETQ. V dropped 5 bases and J dropped 1; count of bases not matched to a gene: 8. CDR3: CASSAQGPPNTEAFF. The CDR3 DNA follows: TGCGCCAGCAGTGCACAGGGGCCCCCGAACACTGAAGCTTTCTTT.

V is TRBV6-1 and J is TRBJ1-5; no definite D call. V dropped 8 bases and J dropped 1 base, with 12 bases sitting between them. Germline assignment: CDR1 MNHNS and CDR2 SASEGT. The CDR3 is 14 residues long. CDR3 in amino acids: CASVVMQSNQPQHF. DNA for the CDR3: TGTGCCAGCGTCGTCATGCAAAGCAATCAGCCCCAGCATTTT.

This chain joins TRBV11-2 and TRBJ2-3; no firm D call. The CDR3 sequence is 13 residues long. The germline V and J ends were trimmed by 1 base and 4 bases, with 6 bases remaining between them. Germline lookup yields CDR1 SGHAT and CDR2 FQNNGV. The CDR3, as DNA: TGTGCCAGCAGCTTAGTGGTGGCAGATACGCAGTATTTT. Amino acids: CASSLVVADTQYF.

The V gene is TRBV9, the J gene TRBJ2-1; 9 bases align to TRBD2. Germline V lookup: CDR1 SGDLS, CDR2 YYNGEE. The CDR3 sequence is 18 residues long. V was pared by 0 bases and J by 0 bases, with 7 bases of the junction left unmatched. The CDR3 loop is CASSVAETSGYSYNEQFF. In DNA, the CDR3 is TGTGCCAGCAGCGTAGCTGAAACTAGCGGGTACTCCTACAATGAGCAGTTCTTC.

The chain employs TRBV29-1 and TRBJ2-3; the match to TRBD2 covers 13 bases. There are 15 residues in the CDR3. V shed 8 bases and J 7 bases; nucleotides not matched to a gene: 12. The germline V gene has CDR1 SQVTM and CDR2 ANQGSEA. The CDR3 reads CSLGRTSGSRNTQYF. CDR3 coding DNA: TGCAGCCTGGGTCGGACTAGCGGGAGTCGGAATACGCAGTATTTT.

This clone has only one observation. V is TRBV27 and J is TRBJ2-7, with 7 nucleotides matching TRBD1. V lost 5 bases and J lost 3; bases outside the gene matches: 7. This CDR3 comprises 14 residues. The germline V gene encodes CDR1 MNHEY and CDR2 SMNVEV (reference sequence). The CDR3 sequence: CASSPPGQLYEQYF. The CDR3 DNA sequence: TGTGCCAGCAGTCCTCCGGGACAGCTCTACGAGCAGTACTTC.

The rearrangement joins TRBV20-1 to TRBJ2-3, with D possibly being TRBD1 (6 bases). The germline V gene encodes CDR1 DFQATT and CDR2 SNEGSKA (reference sequence). The CDR3 extends over 11 amino acids. V was trimmed by 5 bases and J by 7 bases, leaving 10 bases between them. The CDR3 DNA is TGCAGTGCTCCCCAGGGGAATACGCAGTATTTT. Its protein product is CSAPQGNTQYF.

As to this clone: The same CDR3 is also encoded by other DNA sequences in this sample. J is TRBJ1-4 and V is TRBV5-1; D is unclear. Trimming took 0 bases from V and 7 from J, leaving 7 bases between them. This CDR3 spans 13 amino acids. Germline V lookup: CDR1 SGHRS, CDR2 YFSETQ. DNA of the CDR3: TGCGCCAGCAGCTTGGGCCGGGGTGAAAAACTGTTTTTT. It specifies CASSLGRGEKLFF.

This chain connects TRBV5-6 to TRBJ2-7, with 14 bases aligning to TRBD2. This CDR3 contains 15 residues. CDR1 and CDR2 from the germline V gene are SGHDT and YYEEEE. V gave up 4 bases and J gave up 3 bases; unmatched junction bases: 3. CDR3 in amino acids: CASSMGLAGDYEQYF. CDR3 coding DNA: TGTGCCAGCAGCATGGGACTAGCGGGAGACTACGAGCAGTACTTC.

V usage is TRBV15 and J usage is TRBJ2-5, with a possible D match to TRBD1 (5 bases). CDR3 length equals 13 residues. V was cut by 6 bases and J by 5 bases, with 13 bases left in between. The germline CDR1 and CDR2 sequences are LNHNV and YYDKDF (reference sequence). CDR3 DNA: TGTGCCACCAGGGTAAGGGGATGGGAGACCCAGTACTTC. Its protein product is CATRVRGWETQYF.

As to this clone: Other DNA sequences in this sample translate to the same CDR3. The V gene is TRBV7-9, the J gene TRBJ1-1; D remains unclear. V gave up 2 bases and J gave up 4 bases, with 2 bases separating them. Germline CDR1 and CDR2: SEHNR and FQNEAQ (reference sequence). The CDR3 loop spans 11 amino acids. The CDR3 loop reads CASSLTTEAFF. CDR3 nucleotides: TGTGCCAGCAGCTTAACCACTGAAGCTTTCTTT.

V and J are TRBV7-6 and TRBJ1-1; 10 bases line up with TRBD1. V lost 1 base, J lost 7 bases, and 9 bases stayed unmatched. The CDR3 totals 16 residues. The germline V gene has CDR1 SGHVS and CDR2 FNYEAQ. This CDR3 is CASSLGPGTGAFEAFF. For the CDR3, the DNA is TGTGCCAGCAGCTTAGGCCCCGGGACAGGGGCTTTTGAAGCTTTCTTT.

This chain uses TRBV5-1 with TRBJ2-1; 7 bases align to TRBD2. Per germline, CDR1 SGHRS and CDR2 YFSETQ. CDR3 length: 15 residues. The V and J ends lost 1 base and 8 bases, in that order; junction bases with no gene match: 9. Written as DNA, the CDR3 is TGCGCCAGCAGCTTGTTGGCGGGAGTTTTTGATGAGCAGTTCTTC. It translates to CASSLLAGVFDEQFF. Using reference TRBV5-1 and TRBJ2-1 for the parts outside the CDR3, the full variable domain is KAGVTQTPRYLIKTRGQQVTLSCSPISGHRSVSWYQQTPGQGLQFLFEYFSETQRNKGNFPGRFSGRQFSNSRSEMNVSTLELGDSALYLCASSLLAGVFDEQFFGPGTRLTVL.

V and J are TRBV7-6 and TRBJ2-3, with TRBD2 matching 9 bases. V trimming: 8 bases; J trimming: 2 bases; junction bases outside the gene matches: 5. This CDR3 has 14 residues. The germline V gene has CDR1 SGHVS and CDR2 FNYEAQ. CDR3 sequence: CASGQREATDTQYF. In DNA, the CDR3 is TGTGCCAGCGGGCAGCGGGAGGCCACAGATACGCAGTATTTT. The full variable domain, rest sourced from reference TRBV7-6 and TRBJ2-3, is GAGVSQSPRYKVTKRGQDVALRCDPISGHVSLYWYRQALGQGPEFLTYFNYEAQQDKSGLPNDRFSAERPEGSISTLTIQRTEQRDSAMYRCASGQREATDTQYFGPGTRLTVL.

The chain uses TRBV7-8 and TRBJ2-1; 7 bases map to TRBD2. Per the germline V gene, CDR1 is SGHVS and CDR2 is FQNEAQ. V was clipped by 2 bases and J by 13 bases; unmatched bases: 8. The CDR3 length is 13 residues. CDR3 sequence: CASSLLAEAGQFF. The CDR3 DNA follows: TGTGCCAGCAGCTTACTAGCGGAGGCTGGCCAGTTCTTC.

The chain has TRBV4-1 and TRBJ2-7, with TRBD2 matching 12 bases. The CDR3 totals 17 residues. V lost 0 bases to trimming and J lost 4 bases; unmatched junction nucleotides: 7. Germline lookup yields CDR1 MGHRA and CDR2 YSYEKL. DNA of the CDR3: TGCGCCAGCAGCCAAGATCGAGCTAGCGGGAGGGTATACGAGCAGTACTTC. Protein sequence: CASSQDRASGRVYEQYF.

The V call is TRBV29-1, the J call TRBJ2-3; a possible D gene is TRBD2 (5 bases). The V gene's germline CDR1 is SQVTM and CDR2 ANQGSEA. V dropped 7 bases and J dropped 0 bases, with 17 bases sitting between them. CDR3 length equals 15 residues. CDR3 region: CSANPKTISTDTQYF. The CDR3 DNA follows: TGCAGCGCCAACCCTAAGACTATAAGCACAGATACGCAGTATTTT.

The chain combines TRBV6-5 with TRBJ2-4, with 10 bases fitting TRBD1. Unmatched junction bases numbered 2, after V lost 6 bases and J lost 3 bases. The CDR3 runs to 14 residues. In germline, CDR1 is MNHEY, CDR2 SVGAGI. The CDR3: CASRGQGGKNIQYF. CDR3 DNA: TGTGCCAGCAGAGGACAGGGGGGCAAAAACATTCAGTACTTC.

The CDR3 DNA follows: TGTGCCAGCAGCTTCCGGACCTACGACTCCTACAATGAGCAGTTCTTC. Protein: CASSFRTYDSYNEQFF. V usage is TRBV7-8 and J usage is TRBJ2-1, with unresolved D. The CDR3 loop spans 16 amino acids. CDR1 is SGHVS, CDR2 FQNEAQ, per germline. Trimming shortened V by 3 bases and J by 0 bases, and 12 bases separated the two germline ends. The complete variable domain, with remaining parts taken from reference TRBV7-8 and TRBJ2-1, reads GAGVSQSPRYKVAKRGQDVALRCDPISGHVSLFWYQQALGQGPEFLTYFQNEAQLDKSGLPSDRFFAERPEGSVSTLKIQRTQQEDSAVYLCASSFRTYDSYNEQFFGPGTRLTVL.

This rearrangement joins TRBV18 to TRBJ2-1; D is uncertain. This CDR3 contains 16 residues. CDR1 and CDR2 from the germline V gene are KGHSH and LQKENI. V lost 3 bases to trimming and J lost 2 bases, with 14 bases between them. CDR3 loop: CASSPTYPPTYNEQFF. The CDR3 DNA sequence: TGTGCCAGCTCACCTACCTATCCCCCGACCTACAATGAGCAGTTCTTC.